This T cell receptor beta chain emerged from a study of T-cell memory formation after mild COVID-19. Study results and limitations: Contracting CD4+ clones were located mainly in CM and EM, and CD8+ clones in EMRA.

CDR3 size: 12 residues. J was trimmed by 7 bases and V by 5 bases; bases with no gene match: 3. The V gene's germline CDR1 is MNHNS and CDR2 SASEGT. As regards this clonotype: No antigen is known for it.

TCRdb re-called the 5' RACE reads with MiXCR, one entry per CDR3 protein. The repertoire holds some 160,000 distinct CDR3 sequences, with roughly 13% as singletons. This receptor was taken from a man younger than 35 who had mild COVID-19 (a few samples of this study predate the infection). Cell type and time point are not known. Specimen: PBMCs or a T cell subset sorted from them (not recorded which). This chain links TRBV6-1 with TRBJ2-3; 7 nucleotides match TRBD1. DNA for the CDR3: TGTGCCAGCAGTCCGGGACAGCATACGCAGTATTTT. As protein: CASSPGQHTQYF.